The clone carrying this T cell receptor beta chain was counted a few times. Its antigen remains unknown. This entry comes from a study of cytomegalovirus exposure and HLA in healthy donors. Study-wide findings and caveats: Among TCR beta chains, those listed as cytomegalovirus-associated numbered about 150. As a later analysis showed, a missense DCLRE1C variant was linked to trimming of TCR beta V- and J-genes.

PCR primers comprised 60 Vbeta and 13 Jbeta primers. The method was immunoSEQ multiplex PCR; TCRdb's version includes in-frame clones alone and lacks a portion of them. Of 200,000 to 250,000 clones listed, more than 65% are singletons. Sequenced input: PBMCs. This TCR came from a young man in good health and CMV-seronegative.

CDR3 protein: CASSLGRADTQYF. The DNA of the CDR3 is TGCGCCAGCAGTCTCGGGAGGGCAGATACGCAGTATTTT. The gene calls are TRBV4-1 and TRBJ2-3, with 8 bases fitting TRBD2. CDR1 and CDR2 (germline): MGHRA, YSYEKL. This CDR3 spans 13 amino acids. After removal of 6 bases from V and 4 bases from J, the junction contained 3 bases not matched to a gene.